Shown below are 22 T cell receptor beta chains from a single sample sequenced in a study of blood T cell repertoires in COVID-19. Some clones are missing from TCRdb's copy, which holds only in-frame ones; the method was immunoSEQ multiplex PCR. The sample carries some 65,000 clones, 79% recorded once. The material sequenced was peripheral blood. These receptors were collected from a woman between 65 and 79 years old with acute or convalescent COVID-19.

The chain uses TRBV29-1 and TRBJ1-2, with 9 bases aligning to TRBD1. The CDR3 runs 13 residues. The ends lost 6 bases at V and 0 bases at J; junction bases unmatched: 2. CDR1 is SQVTM and CDR2 is ANQGSEA in the germline V gene. CDR3 in DNA: TGCAGCGTGGGACAGGGATCTAACTATGGCTACACCTTC. Protein product: CSVGQGSNYGYTF.

CDR3 region: CASSSRGLTGNTIYF. The CDR3 nucleotides read TGTGCCAGCAGCTCCAGGGGGCTAACTGGAAACACCATATATTTT. V usage is TRBV7-9 and J usage is TRBJ1-3; the match to TRBD1 covers 8 bases. With V trimmed by 4 bases and J by 2 bases, 4 bases remained unmatched. Germline V lookup: CDR1 SEHNR, CDR2 FQNEAQ (reference sequence). This CDR3 is 15 amino acids long.

This clone was observed a single time. The V and J genes are TRBV5-5 and TRBJ2-7; no firm D call. V was clipped by 1 base and J by 0 bases, with 14 bases between them. This CDR3 is 16 amino acids long. The germline V gene encodes CDR1 SGHKS and CDR2 YYEKEE (reference sequence). The CDR3 sequence is CASSLRYAESSYEQYF. CDR3 nucleotides: TGTGCCAGCAGCTTGCGGTACGCGGAGAGCTCCTACGAGCAGTACTTC. Full variable domain (outside the CDR3, taken from reference TRBV5-5 and TRBJ2-7): DAGVTQSPTHLIKTRGQQVTLRCSPISGHKSVSWYQQVLGQGPQFIFQYYEKEERGRGNFPDRFSARQFPNYSSELNVNALLLGDSALYLCASSLRYAESSYEQYFGPGTRLTVT.

The genes are TRBV29-1 and TRBJ2-7; perhaps TRBD1 as D (5 bases). V dropped 3 bases and J dropped 9 bases, with 15 bases sitting between them. CDR3 length: 12 amino acids. CDR1 SQVTM and CDR2 ANQGSEA come from the germline V gene. The CDR3, as DNA: TGCAGCGTTGATCAGGGTAAAAGGGGGCAGTACTTC. Protein product: CSVDQGKRGQYF.

The chain is built from TRBV6-2 or TRBV6-3 and TRBJ1-2; tentative D call: TRBD1 (6 bases). Trimming took off 5 bases at V and 3 bases at J, with 7 bases between the two ends. Germline assignment: CDR1 MNHEY and CDR2 SVGEGT. The CDR3 contains 12 residues. CDR3 nucleotide sequence: TGTGCCAGCAGTCAGGGGTACTATGGCTACACCTTC. Amino acids: CASSQGYYGYTF.

V usage is TRBV7-8 and J usage is TRBJ1-1, with D perhaps TRBD1 (5 bases). The CDR3 is 14 residues long. CDR1 is SGHVS and CDR2 is FQNEAQ in the germline V gene. Trimming removed 4 bases from V and 5 bases from J, with 14 bases in between. The CDR3 region is CASSSRDWVTEAFF. CDR3 DNA sequence: TGTGCCAGCAGCTCGCGGGACTGGGTTACTGAAGCTTTCTTT. Combining the CDR3 with reference TRBV7-8 and TRBJ1-1 gives the whole variable domain GAGVSQSPRYKVAKRGQDVALRCDPISGHVSLFWYQQALGQGPEFLTYFQNEAQLDKSGLPSDRFFAERPEGSVSTLKIQRTQQEDSAVYLCASSSRDWVTEAFFGQGTRLTVV.

Only a few counts were recorded for this clone. The genes are TRBV25-1 and TRBJ1-2; 11 positions agree with TRBD1. This CDR3 has 16 residues. V was pared by 2 bases and J by 7 bases, with 9 bases of the junction left unmatched. CDR1 is MGHDK, CDR2 SYGVNS, per germline. This CDR3 reads CASSEQKPGQGVGYTF. CDR3 nucleotides: TGTGCCAGCAGTGAACAAAAACCGGGACAGGGGGTTGGCTACACCTTC.

This clone appeared a few times. The chain uses TRBV7-2 and TRBJ2-7; D perhaps matches TRBD1 (5 bases). CDR3 length: 14 residues. The V end was cut by 0 bases, the J end by 6 bases, with 12 bases between. CDR1 SGHTA and CDR2 FQGNSA come from the germline V gene. In DNA, the CDR3 is TGTGCCAGCAGCTTAGCTAGGAACCAGGGCGAGCAGTACTTC. Protein: CASSLARNQGEQYF.

CDR3 sequence (DNA): TGTGCCAGCAGATCCACAGGGCCCTGGTGGCATTTT. Its protein is CASRSTGPWWHF. The chain recombines TRBV6-5 with TRBJ1-5, with a weak D call TRBD1 (6 bases). Trimming took off 6 bases at V and 15 bases at J, with 18 bases between the two ends. The CDR3 totals 12 residues. Per the germline V gene, CDR1 is MNHEY and CDR2 is SVGAGI.

This chain links TRBV2 with TRBJ1-2; weak D call: TRBD1 (6 bases). CDR1 SNHLY and CDR2 FYNNEI come from the germline V gene. The CDR3 runs to 15 residues. Trimming cost V 2 bases and J 6 bases, with 16 bases left between them. The CDR3: CASSEWGKGGHGYTF. The CDR3 DNA follows: TGTGCCAGCAGTGAATGGGGCAAAGGGGGACATGGCTACACCTTC.

This clone was counted a few times. The chain combines TRBV29-1 with TRBJ2-1; D gene uncertain. Germline CDR1 reads SQVTM; CDR2 reads ANQGSEA. The V end was cut by 5 bases, the J end by 6 bases, with 14 bases between. The CDR3 runs to 13 residues. CDR3 nucleotide sequence: TGCAGCGTTTCTGGTAGCCCTACCAATGAGCAGTTCTTC. Translated: CSVSGSPTNEQFF.

This chain uses TRBV9 with TRBJ2-2; the D gene is possibly TRBD1 (6 bases). The CDR3 has 15 amino acids. The germline V gene encodes CDR1 SGDLS and CDR2 YYNGEE. Trimming cost V 3 bases and J 4 bases, with 13 bases left between them. CDR3 residues: CASSEQGLSTGELFF. DNA for the CDR3: TGTGCCAGCAGCGAACAGGGTCTAAGCACCGGGGAGCTGTTTTTT.

V usage is TRBV18 and J usage is TRBJ2-1; D might be TRBD1 (6 bases). CDR3 length: 17 residues. The germline V and J ends were trimmed by 1 base and 0 bases, with 13 bases remaining between them. The germline V gene has CDR1 KGHSH and CDR2 LQKENI. This chain's CDR3 is CASSPQLTGNSYNEQFF. The CDR3 region has the DNA TGTGCCAGCTCACCACAGCTCACAGGGAACTCCTACAATGAGCAGTTCTTC.

V is TRBV6-2 or TRBV6-3 and J is TRBJ2-1, with a tentative D call TRBD2 (5 bases). Trimming took off 5 bases at V and 4 bases at J, with 9 bases between the two ends. Germline CDR1 and CDR2: MNHEY and SVGEGT. This CDR3 contains 13 residues. CDR3 bases: TGTGCCAGCAGTATTAGCGTGTACAATGAGCAGTTCTTC. Protein product: CASSISVYNEQFF.

CDR3 bases: TGTGCCAGCAGTCCCCTAAGGGGGGGGACCGGGGAGCTGTTTTTT. Its protein is CASSPLRGGTGELFF. The chain employs TRBV6-2 or TRBV6-3 and TRBJ2-2, with a weak D call TRBD2 (7 bases). The V and J ends lost 5 bases and 5 bases respectively, with 15 bases between them. This CDR3 region has 15 residues. The germline CDR1 and CDR2 sequences are MNHEY and SVGEGT.

The chain has TRBV12-2 and TRBJ1-2; the D call in the table, TRBD1, was not verified against the DNA. TRBV12-2 is noted as a pseudogene. The CDR3 totals 15 residues. The CDR3 DNA follows: TGTGCAAGTCGCTCAAAAACCGACAGGGACAAAGACTACACCTTC. Amino acids: CASRSKTDRDKDYTF.

This clone was detected only a few times. This chain joins TRBV3-1 (or the pseudogene TRBV3-2) and TRBJ1-5, with D unresolved. Between the trimmed V and J ends, which lost 3 bases and 2 bases, there was a span of 11 bases. CDR3 length equals 15 residues. CDR1 is LGHDT, CDR2 YNNKEL, per germline (reference sequence). CDR3 nucleotides: TGTGCCAGCAGCCATGGCACCCGGGGCAATCAGCCCCAGCATTTT. It translates to CASSHGTRGNQPQHF.

The genes are TRBV5-1 and TRBJ2-7; a weak D match, TRBD2 (6 bases). Germline CDR1 is SGHRS and CDR2 is YFSETQ. The CDR3 totals 15 residues. Trimming pared 0 bases from V and 1 base from J, leaving 11 bases between. CDR3 nucleotide sequence: TGCGCCAGCAGCTTGGCCGGGACTGTTTCCTACGAGCAGTACTTC. Its protein product is CASSLAGTVSYEQYF.

This sequence joins TRBV4-3 and TRBJ1-4; TRBD1 is a possible D gene (6 bases). The CDR3 loop spans 15 amino acids. Trimming cost V 4 bases and J 11 bases, with 20 bases left between them. Per the germline V gene, CDR1 is LGHNA and CDR2 is YSLEER. CDR3 residues: CASSPAGASEDKLFF. CDR3 in DNA: TGCGCCAGCAGCCCTGCAGGGGCCAGCGAGGATAAACTGTTTTTT.

This rearrangement joins TRBV6-5 to TRBJ1-2; D gene ambiguous. Germline V gives CDR1 MNHEY, CDR2 SVGAGI. The CDR3 sequence is 14 residues long. V gave up 2 bases and J gave up 0 bases, with 7 bases separating them. Here the CDR3 reads CASSYGLSNYGYTF. The CDR3 coding sequence is TGTGCCAGCAGTTACGGGCTCTCTAACTATGGCTACACCTTC.

The chain is built from TRBV7-3 and TRBJ1-2; D ambiguous. This CDR3 is 11 amino acids long. The germline CDR1 and CDR2 sequences are SGHTA and FQGTGA. The germline V and J ends were trimmed by 5 bases and 8 bases, with 9 bases remaining between them. CDR3 loop: CASSVPRGYTF. As DNA, the CDR3 is TGTGCCAGCAGCGTCCCTCGGGGCTACACCTTC.

V and J are TRBV5-6 and TRBJ2-1, with TRBD2 as a possible D gene (5 bases). Trimming stripped 4 bases from V and 7 bases from J, with 24 bases between. This CDR3 spans 17 amino acids. The V gene's germline CDR1 is SGHDT and CDR2 YYEEEE. For the CDR3, the DNA is TGTGCCAGCAGCGTGAGAAGGACGGGGAGTCGTCCTAATGAGCAGTTCTTC. It yields the protein CASSVRRTGSRPNEQFF. Full variable domain (missing parts from reference TRBV5-6 and TRBJ2-1): DAGVTQSPTHLIKTRGQQVTLRCSPKSGHDTVSWYQQALGQGPQFIFQYYEEEERQRGNFPDRFSGHQFPNYSSELNVNALLLGDSALYLCASSVRRTGSRPNEQFFGPGTRLTVL.